The rows below give T cell receptor beta chains drawn from one sample of a study of blood T cell repertoires in COVID-19. TCRdb's copy holds only in-frame clones and misses some; the assay was immunoSEQ multiplex PCR. Here the sample spans about 280,000 clones, less than 85% being singletons. Sequences were obtained from PBMCs or T cells enriched from blood (not recorded which). The receptors here all came from a woman aged 50 to 60 who had recovered from COVID-19. Both conserved end residues are part of each CDR3. A D gene is named only where the DNA matches it firmly. Where a row states a size, it is once, few, many or the class of an expanded clone; other rows omit it.

TRBV29-1	TRBJ2-7	-	-	TGCAGCGTTCCCCGGGGACTCCCGCCCTACGAGCAGTACTTC	CSVPRGLPPYEQYF
TRBV15	TRBJ1-4	TRBD1	-	TGTGCCACCAGCAGAGATCGGGGACAGGGTTTTGAAAAACTGTTTTTT	CATSRDRGQGFEKLFF
TRBV20-1	TRBJ2-4	-	once	TGCAGTGCTTGTGGGACTCAAGCCAAAAACATTCAGTACTTC	CSACGTQAKNIQYF
TRBV5-1	TRBJ2-5	TRBD1	-	TGCGCCAGCAGGACGGGACAGGGGAATCCCCGGGCCCAGTACTTC	CASRTGQGNPRAQYF
TRBV15	TRBJ2-1	-	-	TGTGCCACCAGCAGAGATTGGACACCCCCTGGGAATGAGCAGTTCTTC	CATSRDWTPPGNEQFF
TRBV6-2/TRBV6-3	TRBJ1-5	-	-	TGTGCCAGCAGTTACGGGCAGCTGGGGAGTCAGCCCCAGCATTTT	CASSYGQLGSQPQHF
TRBV27	TRBJ2-2	TRBD1	-	TGTGCCAGCAGTTTTTATCGGGACAGGGCGAACACCGGGGAGCTGTTTTTT	CASSFYRDRANTGELFF
TRBV19	TRBJ1-3	-	-	TGTGCCAGTAGATCCCCGCTGAGCTCTGGAAACACCATATATTTT	CASRSPLSSGNTIYF
TRBV2	TRBJ1-3	-	-	TGTGCCAGCAGTGGGAGACAGGACTCTGGAAACACCATATATTTT	CASSGRQDSGNTIYF
TRBV20-1	TRBJ2-7	-	-	TGCAGTGCTAGGGAGGGTTCCGAGCAGTACTTC	CSAREGSEQYF
TRBV30	TRBJ1-1	-	once	TGTGCCTGGAGGCCAACAGGGCCCGCTGAAGCTTTCTTT	CAWRPTGPAEAFF
TRBV2	TRBJ1-5	-	-	TGTGCCAGCAATTTCAGGGGAGGGGATCAGCCCCAGCATTTT	CASNFRGGDQPQHF
TRBV6-2/TRBV6-3	TRBJ1-1	-	-	TGTGCCAGCAGCAACTCAGGGGCTGAAGCTTTCTTT	CASSNSGAEAFF
TRBV11-3	TRBJ2-7	-	-	TGTGCCAGCAGCCGCAGAACGGGAGTGGCTTACGAGCAGTACTTC	CASSRRTGVAYEQYF
TRBV9	TRBJ2-5	TRBD2	-	TGTGCCAGCAGCGTAGAGACTAGCGGGGTGGCCGGGCAAGAGACCCAGTACTTC	CASSVETSGVAGQETQYF
TRBV11-2	TRBJ1-2	-	-	TGTGCCAGCAGTACGACAGGTTTTGGCTATGGCTACACCTTC	CASSTTGFGYGYTF
TRBV27	TRBJ1-1	TRBD1	-	TGTGCCAGCAGTCAAGGACAGGGAAACACTGAAGCTTTCTTT	CASSQGQGNTEAFF